The 12 T cell receptor beta chains given below trace back to one sample, sequenced in a study of control samples from healthy donors and cancer patients. Only in-frame clones appear in the TCRdb table, and some are missing; sequencing was by immunoSEQ multiplex PCR. The table lists roughly 150,000 clones, about 86% of them singletons, with about 1.8% in the top ten. Material for sequencing was blood. Receptors were obtained from a young man in good health.

The chain carries TRBV5-4 and TRBJ2-5; D is perhaps TRBD1 or TRBD2 (6 bases each). Trimming removed 2 bases from V and 5 bases from J, with 13 bases in between. CDR1 and CDR2 from the germline V gene are SGHNT and YYREEE (reference sequence). The CDR3 spans 14 residues. In DNA, the CDR3 is TGTGCCAGCAGCTTTAGGGGGGTTGAGGAGACCCAGTACTTC. Its protein product is CASSFRGVEETQYF.

This clone was counted once. The gene calls are TRBV29-1 and TRBJ1-1; the D gene is possibly TRBD1 (5 bases). Trimming pared 0 bases from V and 4 bases from J, leaving 21 bases between. The length of the CDR3 is 17 residues. Germline values: CDR1 SQVTM, CDR2 ANQGSEA. CDR3 region: CSVEDELLEGSGTEAFF. The CDR3 DNA reads TGCAGCGTTGAAGATGAGCTCTTGGAGGGGTCGGGCACTGAAGCTTTCTTT.

The rearrangement joins TRBV21-1 to TRBJ2-5; the listed D gene, TRBD1, was not tested against the DNA. TRBV21-1 is flagged as a pseudogene. The CDR3 covers 16 residues. Here the CDR3 DNA reads TGTGCCAACAATCAACAGACAGGACATTTCCAAGAGACCCAGTACTTC. Translated: CANNQQTGHFQETQYF.

This rearrangement joins TRBV7-3 to TRBJ2-1; the match to TRBD1 covers 8 bases. Germline-derived CDR1 and CDR2 are SGHTA and FQGTGA. This CDR3 comprises 13 residues. V was clipped by 5 bases and J by 7 bases; unmatched bases: 4. CDR3 in amino acids: CASSLNRGNEQFF. In nucleotides, the CDR3 is TGTGCCAGCAGCCTCAACAGGGGGAATGAGCAGTTCTTC.

This sequence joins TRBV29-1 and TRBJ2-2; no clear D. Germline V CDR1 and CDR2: SQVTM, ANQGSEA. V was trimmed by 7 bases and J by 4 bases, leaving 13 bases between them. This CDR3 comprises 13 residues. The CDR3 spells CSAGSVGTGELFF. DNA of the CDR3: TGCAGCGCAGGTTCCGTGGGCACCGGGGAGCTGTTTTTT.

This chain links TRBV28 with TRBJ2-7, with 10 bases lining up with TRBD1. Germline CDR1 is MDHEN and CDR2 is SYDVKM. V shed 5 bases, J shed 2 bases, and the junction held 6 bases outside the gene matches. The CDR3 has 15 amino acids. CDR3 residues: CASSPPGTGAYEQYF. DNA of the CDR3: TGTGCCAGCAGTCCCCCCGGGACAGGGGCCTACGAGCAGTACTTC.

The chain uses TRBV24-1 and TRBJ2-3; 12 bases are shared with TRBD2. With 0 bases clipped from V and 6 bases from J, the junction kept 9 bases outside the gene matches. The CDR3 runs to 18 residues. Per germline, CDR1 KGHDR and CDR2 SFDVKD. The chain's CDR3 is CATSDLPTSGGRGDTQYF. CDR3 coding DNA: TGTGCCACCAGTGATTTGCCAACTAGCGGGGGGAGGGGTGATACGCAGTATTTT.

The chain uses TRBV6-2 or TRBV6-3 and TRBJ2-1, with 11 bases identical to TRBD1. Germline trimming cut 6 bases from V and 3 bases from J; bases unmatched to any gene: 10. The CDR3 length is 17 residues. Germline assignment: CDR1 MNHEY and CDR2 SVGEGT. This CDR3 reads CASSPRDRGDFYNEQFF. As DNA, the CDR3 is TGTGCCAGCAGCCCTCGGGACAGGGGGGATTTCTACAATGAGCAGTTCTTC.

The chain carries TRBV6-2 or TRBV6-3 and TRBJ2-2, with D maybe TRBD2 (6 bases). This CDR3 contains 14 residues. V lost 0 bases, J lost 7 bases, and 9 bases lay in between. Germline values: CDR1 MNHEY, CDR2 SVGEGT. The CDR3 DNA reads TGTGCCAGCAGTTACTCATGGGGAGGCGGGGAGCTGTTTTTT. It translates to CASSYSWGGGELFF.

In this sample, this clone turned up once. This chain connects TRBV19 to TRBJ2-7, with 8 positions matching TRBD1. Germline V CDR1 and CDR2: LNHDA, SQIVND (reference sequence). This CDR3 contains 14 residues. V dropped 3 bases and J dropped 1; count of bases not matched to a gene: 2. CDR3 DNA sequence: TGTGCCAGTAGTATTCAGGGGGCTTCCTACGAGCAGTACTTC. Its translation is CASSIQGASYEQYF. Based on the CDR3 plus reference TRBV19 and TRBJ2-7, the full variable domain is DGGITQSPKYLFRKEGQNVTLSCEQNLNHDAMYWYRQDPGQGLRLIYYSQIVNDFQKGDIAEGYSVSREKKESFPLTVTSAQKNPTAFYLCASSIQGASYEQYFGPGTRLTVT.

About this clone itself: One end of the junction is discordant with germline, which a read error may explain. The chain employs TRBV5-6 and TRBJ2-1, with D possibly TRBD1 on 6 matching bases. CDR1 is SGHDT and CDR2 is YYEEEE in the germline V gene. This CDR3 comprises 13 residues. DNA for the CDR3: TGTGCCAGCAGTTTGGACAGCTACAATGAGCAGTTCTTC. Translation: CASSLDSYNEQFF.

The chain combines TRBV28 with TRBJ1-1; no clear D gene. CDR3 length: 13 residues. Per germline, CDR1 MDHEN and CDR2 SYDVKM. The V end lost 5 bases, the J end lost 5 bases, and 12 bases lay between the germline ends. The DNA for the CDR3 is TGTGCCAGCAGTAGGGAGAGAGGGACTGAAGCTTTCTTT. Protein: CASSRERGTEAFF.